These T cell receptor beta chains were read from a single sample in a study of long-term antiretroviral therapy in people with HIV. Sequencing used immunoSEQ multiplex PCR; TCRdb keeps in-frame clones, though not all of them. The sample contains 25,000 to 30,000 clones, around 83% of which appear only once. Sequencing was performed on unsorted PBMCs, taken just over 2.6 years after starting antiretroviral therapy. The receptors were gathered from a man aged 35-49 years with HIV. Each CDR3 is given with its conserved first and last residue. The D gene is left open where the match is weak. Some rows have no size entry. The others give once, few or many, or a class for an expanded clone.

v_call	cdr3_length	j_call	clone_size	d_call	cdr3_aa	cdr3_nt
TRBV2	13	TRBJ2-1	NA	NA	CASSKSPSQEQFF	TGTGCCAGCAGTAAGTCTCCCTCTCAGGAGCAGTTCTTC
TRBV11-2	11	TRBJ2-7	NA	NA	CASSLRDEQYF	TGTGCCAGCAGCTTACGCGACGAGCAGTACTTC
TRBV4-3	18	TRBJ2-7	NA	TRBD1	CASSNRPGTGDNSYEQYF	TGCGCCAGCAGCAACAGACCCGGGACAGGGGACAACTCCTACGAGCAGTACTTC
TRBV7-2	15	TRBJ2-3	NA	TRBD1	CASRSNRGSLDTQYF	TGTGCCAGCAGGTCCAACAGGGGAAGTTTAGATACGCAGTATTTT
TRBV7-6	18	TRBJ2-2	NA	TRBD1	CASSDSTPGQPNTGELFF	TGTGCCAGCAGCGATTCAACCCCGGGACAGCCTAACACCGGGGAGCTGTTTTTT
TRBV7-9	15	TRBJ1-5	NA	NA	CASSLVPGSTQPQHF	TGTGCCAGCAGTTTAGTGCCGGGATCGACTCAGCCCCAGCATTTT
TRBV5-4	14	TRBJ2-7	NA	NA	CASSFRDIGYEQYF	TGTGCCAGCAGCTTCCGAGACATCGGCTACGAGCAGTACTTC
TRBV9	18	TRBJ1-6	NA	TRBD1	CASSVEEWGQGFNSPLHF	TGTGCCAGCAGCGTAGAGGAATGGGGACAGGGTTTCAATTCACCCCTCCACTTT
TRBV10-3	16	TRBJ2-3	NA	TRBD2	CAISRPTSVVPDTQYF	TGTGCCATCAGCCGACCGACTAGCGTAGTCCCAGATACGCAGTATTTT
TRBV18	14	TRBJ2-7	NA	NA	CASSPGTASYEQYF	TGTGCCAGCTCACCAGGGACTGCTTCCTACGAGCAGTACTTC
TRBV28	17	TRBJ1-3	NA	TRBD1	CASSLLQGALPGNTIYF	TGTGCCAGCAGTTTGTTACAGGGGGCCCTGCCTGGAAACACCATATATTTT
TRBV6-4	14	TRBJ2-1	NA	NA	CASSDIWGANEQFF	TGTGCCAGCAGCGATATCTGGGGGGCCAATGAGCAGTTCTTC
TRBV9	15	TRBJ2-1	NA	NA	CASSVGSYSYNEQFF	TGTGCCAGCAGCGTCGGTTCCTACTCCTACAATGAGCAGTTCTTC
TRBV11-1	15	TRBJ2-7	NA	NA	CASGPNRGLSYEQYF	TGTGCCAGCGGTCCTAACCGGGGCTTATCCTACGAGCAGTACTTC
TRBV7-9	15	TRBJ2-1	NA	NA	CASSLVSRDYNEQFF	TGTGCCAGCAGCTTAGTGTCCAGAGACTACAATGAGCAGTTCTTC
TRBV11-2	17	TRBJ2-2	once	NA	CASSLSTSGPFGRELFF	TGTGCCAGCAGCCTTTCAACTTCGGGACCCTTCGGCCGGGAGCTGTTTTTT
TRBV28	13	TRBJ1-2	NA	NA	CASTGGIGYGYTF	TGTGCCAGCACTGGGGGGATCGGCTATGGCTACACCTTC
TRBV6-5	11	TRBJ2-7	NA	NA	CATKASYEQYF	TGTGCCACTAAGGCCAGTTACGAGCAGTACTTC
TRBV30	14	TRBJ2-3	NA	TRBD1	CAWSHRGQADTQYF	TGTGCCTGGAGTCACAGGGGGCAGGCAGATACGCAGTATTTT
TRBV7-9	16	TRBJ1-4	once	NA	CASSPSAGALNEKLFF	TGTGCCAGCAGCCCATCCGCGGGGGCCCTTAATGAAAAACTGTTTTTT
TRBV2	13	TRBJ1-1	few	NA	CASIGVSNTEAFF	TGTGCCAGCATTGGCGTGTCGAACACTGAAGCTTTCTTT
TRBV10-3	17	TRBJ1-1	NA	NA	CAISRAAGVKVIAEAFF	TGTGCCATCAGTAGGGCGGCAGGGGTAAAGGTAATCGCTGAAGCTTTCTTT
TRBV4-3	17	TRBJ2-2	NA	NA	CASSQDRQPSNTGELFF	TGCGCCAGCAGCCAAGACAGACAGCCATCGAACACCGGGGAGCTGTTTTTT
TRBV10-3	13	TRBJ2-7	NA	NA	CAISDGGQDEQYF	TGTGCCATCAGTGATGGGGGGCAGGACGAGCAGTACTTC
TRBV6-5	12	TRBJ2-7	NA	NA	CASRDVAYEQYF	TGTGCCAGCAGGGACGTTGCCTACGAGCAGTACTTC
TRBV2	16	TRBJ2-2	NA	NA	CASSKLEMGNTGELFF	TGTGCCAGCAGTAAACTAGAAATGGGGAACACCGGGGAGCTGTTTTTT
TRBV28	13	TRBJ2-3	NA	NA	CASSQLPGDTQYF	TGTGCCAGCAGTCAGCTCCCCGGAGATACGCAGTATTTT
TRBV5-8	14	TRBJ2-7	NA	NA	CASSLPSGTYEQYF	TGTGCCAGCAGCTTGCCTTCCGGAACCTACGAGCAGTACTTC
TRBV5-8	12	TRBJ2-2	NA	NA	CASRRYTGELFF	TGTGCCAGCCGGAGGTACACCGGGGAGCTGTTTTTT
TRBV5-1	21	TRBJ2-3	NA	NA	CASSLSRRQGLYVNSTDTQYF	TGCGCCAGCAGCTTGAGTCGGCGACAGGGACTCTACGTTAATAGCACAGATACGCAGTATTTT
TRBV15	15	TRBJ2-7	NA	NA	CATSRESGTVYEQYF	TGTGCCACCAGCAGAGAGTCCGGGACGGTGTACGAGCAGTACTTC
TRBV27	13	TRBJ1-1	few	NA	CASSFQGRREAFF	TGTGCCAGCAGTTTTCAGGGGCGCCGGGAAGCTTTCTTT
TRBV19	12	TRBJ2-1	NA	NA	CASSRRQGGQFF	TGTGCCAGTAGTCGAAGACAGGGAGGGCAGTTCTTC
TRBV15	15	TRBJ2-7	NA	TRBD1	CATSRDKGAAYEQYF	TGTGCCACCAGCAGAGATAAGGGGGCGGCTTACGAGCAGTACTTC
TRBV5-1	13	TRBJ2-1	once	NA	CASSFSRGNEQFF	TGCGCCAGCAGCTTTAGCAGGGGCAATGAGCAGTTCTTC
TRBV7-2	15	TRBJ2-1	NA	NA	CASSLNVQSGNEQFF	TGTGCCAGCAGCTTAAATGTACAGTCAGGGAATGAGCAGTTCTTC
TRBV5-1	15	TRBJ2-1	NA	TRBD2	CASSSSSGRQNEQFF	TGCGCCAGCAGCTCATCTAGCGGGAGGCAGAATGAGCAGTTCTTC
TRBV4-3	18	TRBJ1-2	NA	NA	CASRSDYHRGGPGSGYTF	TGCGCCAGCAGATCCGACTACCATAGGGGGGGCCCGGGGAGTGGCTACACCTTC
TRBV19	16	TRBJ2-1	NA	NA	CASRRAGSGHYNEQFF	TGTGCCAGTAGGAGGGCGGGTAGCGGTCACTACAATGAGCAGTTCTTC
TRBV29-1	16	TRBJ2-3	NA	NA	CSVAQMLGLGTDTQYF	TGCAGCGTTGCACAAATGCTGGGACTCGGCACAGATACGCAGTATTTT
TRBV27	13	TRBJ2-3	once	NA	CASSLRGTDTQYF	TGTGCCAGCAGTTTAAGAGGAACAGATACGCAGTATTTT